Listed below are T cell receptor beta chains from one sample, sequenced in a study of T cells in Graves' hyperthyroidism and ophthalmopathy. One entry per CDR3 protein, called by TCRdb with MiXCR from the multiplex PCR reads. The table shows some 800,000 distinct CDR3 sequences, with approximately 40% occurring only once. Sequenced: blood. Receptors originate from a man aged 18 to 29 with Graves' hyperthyroidism. CDR3s include the opening cysteine and the closing phenylalanine or tryptophan. A D gene is named only where the DNA matches it firmly. Clone size is shown for a subset of rows, as once, few, many or a class of expanded clone.

j_call	clone_size	v_call	d_call	cdr3_aa	cdr3_nt
TRBJ1-2	.	TRBV9	TRBD1	CASSQESGGHGYTF	TGTGCCAGCAGCCAAGAGTCAGGGGGGCATGGCTACACCTTC
TRBJ2-2	many	TRBV7-3	.	CASSITSGPYTGELFF	TGTGCCAGCAGCATCACCTCGGGACCCTACACCGGGGAGCTGTTTTTT
TRBJ1-6	few	TRBV19	TRBD1	CASSTSTGGGSPLHF	TGTGCCAGTAGTACGTCGACAGGGGGAGGTTCACCCCTCCACTTT
TRBJ1-2	many	TRBV29-1	.	CSVEALSGYTF	TGCAGCGTTGAAGCCCTCAGTGGCTACACCTTC
TRBJ2-2	many	TRBV25-1	.	CASSDRGTGELFF	TGTGCCAGCAGTGACAGGGGCACCGGGGAGCTGTTTTTT
TRBJ1-1	many	TRBV10-3	.	CAISESSQGLNTEAFF	TGTGCCATCAGTGAAAGTAGTCAGGGGTTGAACACTGAAGCTTTCTTT
TRBJ2-3	.	TRBV11-2	TRBD1	CASSSYRDRGQYF	TGTGCCAGCAGCTCGTACCGGGACAGGGGACAGTATTTT
TRBJ2-7	.	TRBV10-3	TRBD2	CAISAREGRSSYEQYF	TGTGCCATCAGTGCCCGGGAGGGTCGGAGCTCCTACGAGCAGTACTTC
TRBJ2-7	many	TRBV15	.	CATSSRYQGPSEQYF	TGTGCCACCAGCTCCCGGTATCAGGGTCCGAGCGAGCAGTACTTC
TRBJ1-2	.	TRBV20-1	.	CSARDLVSSGYTF	TGCAGTGCTAGAGACTTAGTTAGTAGTGGCTACACCTTC
TRBJ2-7	.	TRBV7-6	.	CASSLTTLGSYEHYF	TGTGCCAGCAGCTTGACAACCCTCGGTAGCTACGAGCACTACTTC
TRBJ1-5	few	TRBV6-2/TRBV6-3	.	CASSYEETGNQPQHF	TGTGCCAGCAGTTACGAGGAGACAGGAAATCAGCCCCAGCATTTT
TRBJ2-6	few	TRBV19	.	CASKAGAGEAGGANVLTF	TGTGCCAGTAAGGCGGGGGCAGGGGAGGCTGGTGGGGCCAACGTCCTGACTTTC
TRBJ1-2	.	TRBV4-1	TRBD1	CASSRAGGAYGYTF	TGCGCCAGCAGCCGGGCAGGGGGCGCCTATGGCTACACCTTC
TRBJ1-2	many	TRBV20-1	TRBD1	CSATPTGGYGYTF	TGCAGTGCTACACCAACAGGGGGCTATGGCTACACCTTC
TRBJ2-2	.	TRBV7-3	TRBD2	CASSLTPTSGSTGELFF	TGTGCCAGCAGCTTAACGCCGACTAGCGGGAGCACCGGGGAGCTGTTTTTT
TRBJ1-5	.	TRBV12-5	.	CASGSQTGLGNQPQHF	TGTGCTAGTGGTTCCCAAACCGGACTAGGGAATCAGCCCCAGCATTTT
TRBJ1-1	few	TRBV11-2	.	CASSLGQEFTEAFF	TGTGCCAGCAGCTTAGGACAGGAGTTCACTGAAGCTTTCTTT
TRBJ1-5	.	TRBV10-3	.	CAISEGPETQHF	TGTGCCATCAGTGAGGGTCCAGAGACCCAGCATTTT
TRBJ2-7	few	TRBV14	.	CASSQDLRDSYEQYF	TGTGCCAGCAGCCAAGATCTCAGGGACTCCTACGAGCAGTACTTC
TRBJ1-2	few	TRBV12-3/TRBV12-4	.	CASSLNRLYGYTF	TGTGCCAGCAGTTTAAACAGACTTTATGGCTACACCTTC
TRBJ1-1	few	TRBV12-3/TRBV12-4	.	CASSRAVGDTEAFF	TGTGCCAGCAGTCGGGCCGTGGGGGACACTGAAGCTTTCTTT